A single sample is the source of the 5 T cell receptor beta chains below, sequenced in a study of T cells after yellow fever vaccination. TCRdb reanalysed the 5' RACE reads using MiXCR and keeps one entry per CDR3 protein. Found here are 300,000 or so distinct CDR3 sequences, about 6.6% of them singletons; the top ten hold 18%. The sequences come from PBMCs, collected more than 35 days after the first yellow fever vaccination. The receptors were sampled from a man aged 18 to 29 who received the YFV17D yellow fever vaccine.

This clonotype has at least ten counts. The chain is built from TRBV5-1 and TRBJ1-2; 12 bases align to TRBD1. The CDR3 extends over 19 amino acids. Germline V CDR1 and CDR2: SGHRS, YFSETQ. Unmatched junction bases numbered 14, after V lost 1 base and J lost 4 bases. The CDR3 loop reads CASSLTPHRDRGQGYGYTF. CDR3 DNA sequence: TGCGCCAGCAGCTTGACGCCCCACCGGGACAGGGGGCAAGGCTATGGCTACACCTTC.

This clonotype was counted a few times. The chain recombines TRBV7-9 with TRBJ2-7; maybe TRBD2 (6 bases). Deletions cut 4 bases from V and 6 bases from J, with 10 bases between. The CDR3 is 12 amino acids. Looked up from germline, CDR1 is SEHNR and CDR2 is FQNEAQ (reference sequence). Here the CDR3 reads CASSSGVSEQYV. The CDR3 DNA reads as TGTGCCAGCAGCTCGGGGGTGAGCGAGCAGTACGTC.

At least ten counts were recorded for this clonotype. J is TRBJ1-2 and V is TRBV27; TRBD1 matches 9 bases. In germline, CDR1 is MNHEY, CDR2 SMNVEV (reference sequence). The CDR3 spans 13 residues. V shed 6 bases, J shed 7 bases, and the junction held 6 bases outside the gene matches. The DNA of the CDR3 is TGTGCCAGCAGGACCGGGACAGGGTTTGGCTACACCTTC. It encodes CASRTGTGFGYTF.

This clonotype was seen at least ten times. The chain joins TRBV9 to TRBJ2-4; 7 positions match TRBD1. The J segment lost 4 bases and the V segment lost 3 bases, leaving 4 bases of the junction unmatched. This CDR3 has 14 amino acids. Germline lookup yields CDR1 SGDLS and CDR2 YYNGEE. The CDR3 region is CASSGRDRKNIQYF. The CDR3 region has the DNA TGTGCCAGCAGCGGCCGGGACAGAAAAAACATTCAGTACTTC.

The chain has TRBV20-1 and TRBJ2-1, with D possibly TRBD2 on 7 matching bases. Germline CDR1 reads DFQATT; CDR2 reads SNEGSKA (reference sequence). The ends were cut back, 7 bases at V and 4 bases at J, with 17 bases in the middle. This CDR3 spans 14 amino acids. The CDR3 DNA follows: TGCAGTGGCCGTCGGGCGGGGGCTTACAATGAGCAGTTCTTC. This sequence encodes CSGRRAGAYNEQFF.